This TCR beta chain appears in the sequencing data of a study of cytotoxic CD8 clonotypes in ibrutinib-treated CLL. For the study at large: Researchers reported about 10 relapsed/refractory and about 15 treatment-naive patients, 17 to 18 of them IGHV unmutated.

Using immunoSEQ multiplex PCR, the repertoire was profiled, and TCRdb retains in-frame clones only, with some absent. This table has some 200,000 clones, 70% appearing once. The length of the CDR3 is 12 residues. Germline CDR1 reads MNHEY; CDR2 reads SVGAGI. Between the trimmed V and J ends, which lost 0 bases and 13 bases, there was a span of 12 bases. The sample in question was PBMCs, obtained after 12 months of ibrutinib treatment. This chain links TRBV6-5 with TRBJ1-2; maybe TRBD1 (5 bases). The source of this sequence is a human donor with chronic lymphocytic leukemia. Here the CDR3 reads CASSYSGRDITF. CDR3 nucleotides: TGTGCCAGCAGTTACTCCGGCAGGGATATCACCTTC.